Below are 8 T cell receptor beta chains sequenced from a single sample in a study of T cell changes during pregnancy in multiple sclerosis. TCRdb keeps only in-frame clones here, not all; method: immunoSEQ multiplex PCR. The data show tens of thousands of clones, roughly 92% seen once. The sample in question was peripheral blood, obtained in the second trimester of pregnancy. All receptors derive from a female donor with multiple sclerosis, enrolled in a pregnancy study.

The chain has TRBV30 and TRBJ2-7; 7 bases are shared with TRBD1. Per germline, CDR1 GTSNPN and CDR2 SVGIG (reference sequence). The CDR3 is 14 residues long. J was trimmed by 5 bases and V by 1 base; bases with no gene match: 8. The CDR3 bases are TGTGCCTGGAGTGGGAAAGACAGGGTAAACGAGCAGTACTTC. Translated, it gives CAWSGKDRVNEQYF.

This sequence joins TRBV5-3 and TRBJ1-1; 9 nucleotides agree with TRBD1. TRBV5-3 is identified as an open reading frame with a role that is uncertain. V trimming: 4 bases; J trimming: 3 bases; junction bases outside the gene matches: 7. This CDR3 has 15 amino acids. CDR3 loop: CARSERTGADTEAFF. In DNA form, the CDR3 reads TGTGCCAGAAGCGAGAGGACAGGGGCGGACACTGAAGCTTTCTTT.

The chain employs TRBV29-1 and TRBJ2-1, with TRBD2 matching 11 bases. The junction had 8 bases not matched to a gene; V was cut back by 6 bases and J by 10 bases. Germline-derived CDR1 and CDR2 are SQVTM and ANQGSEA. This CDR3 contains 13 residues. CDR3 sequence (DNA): TGCAGCGTCACTAGCGGGAGTAGGGAGGAGCAGTTCTTC. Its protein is CSVTSGSREEQFF.

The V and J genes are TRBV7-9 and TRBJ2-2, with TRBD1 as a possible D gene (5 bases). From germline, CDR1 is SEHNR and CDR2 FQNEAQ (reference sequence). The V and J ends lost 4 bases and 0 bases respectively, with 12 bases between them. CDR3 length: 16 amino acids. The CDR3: CASSSLGATNTGELFF. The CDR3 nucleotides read TGTGCCAGCAGCTCCTTAGGGGCTACGAACACCGGGGAGCTGTTTTTT.

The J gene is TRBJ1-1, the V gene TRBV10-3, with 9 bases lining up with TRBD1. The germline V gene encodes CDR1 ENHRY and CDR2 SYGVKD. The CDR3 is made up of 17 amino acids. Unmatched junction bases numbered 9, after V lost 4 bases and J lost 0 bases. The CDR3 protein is CAISVRTGEAMNTEAFF. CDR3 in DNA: TGTGCCATCAGTGTGAGGACAGGGGAAGCGATGAACACTGAAGCTTTCTTT.

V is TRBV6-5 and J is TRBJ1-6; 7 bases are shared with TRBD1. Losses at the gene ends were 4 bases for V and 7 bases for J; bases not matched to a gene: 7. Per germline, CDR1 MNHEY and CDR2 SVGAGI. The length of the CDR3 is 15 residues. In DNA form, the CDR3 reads TGTGCCAGCAGTTCCCCCGGGACAGTCAATTCACCCCTCCACTTT. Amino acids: CASSSPGTVNSPLHF.

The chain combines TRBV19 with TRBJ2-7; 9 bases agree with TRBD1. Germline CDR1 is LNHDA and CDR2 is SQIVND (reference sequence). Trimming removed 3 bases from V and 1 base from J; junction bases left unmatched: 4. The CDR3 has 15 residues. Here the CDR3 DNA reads TGTGCCAGTAGTATCCTGGGACAGGGATCCTACGAGCAGTACTTC. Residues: CASSILGQGSYEQYF.

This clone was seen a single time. Here the CDR3 reads CASSDPGNQETQYF. DNA for the CDR3: TGTGCCAGCAGTGATCCGGGAAACCAAGAGACCCAGTACTTC. This chain uses TRBV6-5 with TRBJ2-5, with D perhaps matching TRBD2 (5 bases). The germline V gene has CDR1 MNHEY and CDR2 SVGAGI. This CDR3 has 14 amino acids. Trimming pared 5 bases from V and 0 bases from J, leaving 10 bases between.